This T cell receptor (beta chain) was identified in a study of blood T cell repertoires in COVID-19. The overall study: Samples representing acute and convalescent COVID-19 were sourced from the United States, Italy and Spain. T cells, B-cell-depleted T cells, or PBMCs provided the cDNA or gDNA that served as material.

Study processing details: Counts of nucleated cells, estimated from reference gene primer amplification, were obtained. Using immunoSEQ multiplex PCR, the repertoire was profiled, and TCRdb retains in-frame clones only, with some absent. That table is the source of V, J and clone size, and D and trimming were worked out from the DNA. This table holds 65,000 to 85,000 clones, around four fifths found once. Sequencing was performed on peripheral blood. This clonotype was sampled from a man aged 50 to 59 with active COVID-19.

This chain's CDR3 is CASSSLSGRADTQYF. CDR3 DNA: TGTGCCAGCTCATCCCTTAGCGGGAGGGCAGATACGCAGTATTTT. The rearrangement links TRBV18 to TRBJ2-3; TRBD2 matches 11 bases. J was trimmed by 4 bases and V by 5 bases; bases with no gene match: 5. Germline lookup yields CDR1 KGHSH and CDR2 LQKENI. The CDR3 loop spans 15 amino acids.